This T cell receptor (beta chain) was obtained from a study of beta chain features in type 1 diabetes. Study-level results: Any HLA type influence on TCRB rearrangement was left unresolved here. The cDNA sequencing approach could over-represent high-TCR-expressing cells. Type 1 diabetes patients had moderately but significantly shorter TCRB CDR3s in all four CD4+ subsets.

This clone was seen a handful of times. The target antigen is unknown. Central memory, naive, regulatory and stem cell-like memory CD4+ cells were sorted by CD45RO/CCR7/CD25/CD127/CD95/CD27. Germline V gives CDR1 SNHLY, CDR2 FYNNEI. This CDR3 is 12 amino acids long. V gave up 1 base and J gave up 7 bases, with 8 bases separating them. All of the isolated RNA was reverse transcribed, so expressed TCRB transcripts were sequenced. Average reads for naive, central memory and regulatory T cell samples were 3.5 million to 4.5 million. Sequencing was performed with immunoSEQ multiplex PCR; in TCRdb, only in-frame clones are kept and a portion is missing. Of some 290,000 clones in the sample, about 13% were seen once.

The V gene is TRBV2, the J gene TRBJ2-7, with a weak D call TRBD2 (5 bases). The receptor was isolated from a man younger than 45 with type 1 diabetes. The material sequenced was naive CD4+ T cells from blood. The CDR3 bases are TGTGCCAGCAGTGAAGGGACGGGGGAGCAGTACTTC. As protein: CASSEGTGEQYF.